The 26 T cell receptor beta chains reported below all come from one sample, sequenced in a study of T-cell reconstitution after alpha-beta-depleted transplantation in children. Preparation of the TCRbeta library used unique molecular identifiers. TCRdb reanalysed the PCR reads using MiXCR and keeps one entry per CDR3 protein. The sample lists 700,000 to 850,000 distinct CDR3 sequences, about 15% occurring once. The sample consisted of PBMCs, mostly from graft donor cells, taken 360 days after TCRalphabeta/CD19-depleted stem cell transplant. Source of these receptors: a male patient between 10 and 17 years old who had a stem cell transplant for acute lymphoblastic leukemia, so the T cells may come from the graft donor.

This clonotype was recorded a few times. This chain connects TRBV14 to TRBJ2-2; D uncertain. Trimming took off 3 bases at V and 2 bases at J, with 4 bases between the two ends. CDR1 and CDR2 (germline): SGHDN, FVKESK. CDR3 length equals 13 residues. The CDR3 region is CASSQFNTGELFF. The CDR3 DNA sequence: TGTGCCAGCAGCCAGTTTAACACCGGGGAGCTGTTTTTT.

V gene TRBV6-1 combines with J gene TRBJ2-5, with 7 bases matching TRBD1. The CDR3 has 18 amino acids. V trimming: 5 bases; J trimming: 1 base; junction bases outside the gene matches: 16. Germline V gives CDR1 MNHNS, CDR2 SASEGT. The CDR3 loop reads CASSPPDRRTTSQETQYF. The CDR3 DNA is TGTGCCAGCAGTCCCCCGGACAGGCGCACCACTTCCCAAGAGACCCAGTACTTC.

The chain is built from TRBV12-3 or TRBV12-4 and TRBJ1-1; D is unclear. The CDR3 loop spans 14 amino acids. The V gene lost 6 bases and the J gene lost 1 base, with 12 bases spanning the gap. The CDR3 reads CASSTRSGNTEAFF. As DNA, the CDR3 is TGTGCCAGCAGCACGAGGTCGGGGAACACTGAAGCTTTCTTT.

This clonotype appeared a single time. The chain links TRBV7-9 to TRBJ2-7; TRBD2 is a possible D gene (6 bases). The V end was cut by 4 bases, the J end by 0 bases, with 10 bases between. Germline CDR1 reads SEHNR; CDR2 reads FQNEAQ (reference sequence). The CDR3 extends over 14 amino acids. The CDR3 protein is CASSYRGVSYEQYF. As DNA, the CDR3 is TGTGCCAGCAGCTACCGCGGGGTCTCCTACGAGCAGTACTTC.

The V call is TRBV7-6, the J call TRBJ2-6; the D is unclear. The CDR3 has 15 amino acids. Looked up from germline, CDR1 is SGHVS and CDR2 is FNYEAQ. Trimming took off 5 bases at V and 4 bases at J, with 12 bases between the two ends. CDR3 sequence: CASSLLYSGANVLTF. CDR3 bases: TGTGCCAGCAGCCTCCTATATAGCGGGGCCAACGTCCTGACTTTC.

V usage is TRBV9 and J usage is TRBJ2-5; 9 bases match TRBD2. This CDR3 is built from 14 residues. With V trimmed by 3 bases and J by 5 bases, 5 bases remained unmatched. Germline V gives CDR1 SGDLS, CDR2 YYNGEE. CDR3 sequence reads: CASSDSGRWETQYF. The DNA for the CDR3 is TGTGCCAGCAGCGACAGCGGGAGGTGGGAGACCCAGTACTTC.

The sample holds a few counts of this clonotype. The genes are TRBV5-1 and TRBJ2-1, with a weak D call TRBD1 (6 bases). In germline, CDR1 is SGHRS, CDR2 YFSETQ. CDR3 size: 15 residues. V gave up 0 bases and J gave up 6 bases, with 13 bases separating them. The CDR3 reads CASSLVRQVVNEQFF. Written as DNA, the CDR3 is TGCGCCAGCAGCTTGGTACGACAGGTGGTCAATGAGCAGTTCTTC.

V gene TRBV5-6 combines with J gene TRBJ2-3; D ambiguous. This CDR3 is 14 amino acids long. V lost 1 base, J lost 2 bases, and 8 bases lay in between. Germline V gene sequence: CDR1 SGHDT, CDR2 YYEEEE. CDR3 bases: TGTGCCAGCAGCTTGTGGGTCTTCACAGATACGCAGTATTTT. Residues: CASSLWVFTDTQYF.

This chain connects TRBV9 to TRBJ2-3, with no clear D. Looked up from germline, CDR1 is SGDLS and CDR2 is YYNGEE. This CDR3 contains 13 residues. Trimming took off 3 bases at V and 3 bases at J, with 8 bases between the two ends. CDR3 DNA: TGTGCCAGCAGCGGGCGACGAACAGATACGCAGTATTTT. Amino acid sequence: CASSGRRTDTQYF.

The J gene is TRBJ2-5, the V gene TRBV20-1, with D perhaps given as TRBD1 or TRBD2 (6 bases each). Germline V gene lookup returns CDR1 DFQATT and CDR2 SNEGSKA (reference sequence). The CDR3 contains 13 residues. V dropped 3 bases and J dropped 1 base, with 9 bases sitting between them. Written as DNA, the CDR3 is TGCAGTGCTAGGGGGGGCACCCAAGAGACCCAGTACTTC. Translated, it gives CSARGGTQETQYF.

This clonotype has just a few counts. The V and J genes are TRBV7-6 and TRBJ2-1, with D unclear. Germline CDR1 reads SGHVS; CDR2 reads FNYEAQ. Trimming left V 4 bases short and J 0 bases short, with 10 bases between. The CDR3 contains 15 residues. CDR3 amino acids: CASSYGWSSYNEQFF. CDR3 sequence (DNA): TGTGCCAGCAGCTACGGATGGAGCTCCTACAATGAGCAGTTCTTC.

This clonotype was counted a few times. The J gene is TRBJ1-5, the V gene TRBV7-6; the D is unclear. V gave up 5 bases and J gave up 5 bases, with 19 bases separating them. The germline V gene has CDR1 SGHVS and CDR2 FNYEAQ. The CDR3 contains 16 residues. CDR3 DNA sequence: TGTGCCAGCAGCCCCCTTCAGTCCGGGTGGGATCAGCCCCAGCATTTT. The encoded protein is CASSPLQSGWDQPQHF.

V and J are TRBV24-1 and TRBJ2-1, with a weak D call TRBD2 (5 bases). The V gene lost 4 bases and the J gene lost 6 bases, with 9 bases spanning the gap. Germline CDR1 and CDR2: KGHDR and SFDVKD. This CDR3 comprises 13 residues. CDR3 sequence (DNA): TGTGCCACCAGTGACCCCAGCGGCAATGAGCAGTTCTTC. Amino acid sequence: CATSDPSGNEQFF.

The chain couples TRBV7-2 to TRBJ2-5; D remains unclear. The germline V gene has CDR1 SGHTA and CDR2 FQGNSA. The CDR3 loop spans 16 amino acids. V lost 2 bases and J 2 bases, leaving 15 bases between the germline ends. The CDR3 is CASSLFRGSKQETQYF. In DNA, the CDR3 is TGTGCCAGCAGCTTATTCCGTGGGTCGAAACAAGAGACCCAGTACTTC.

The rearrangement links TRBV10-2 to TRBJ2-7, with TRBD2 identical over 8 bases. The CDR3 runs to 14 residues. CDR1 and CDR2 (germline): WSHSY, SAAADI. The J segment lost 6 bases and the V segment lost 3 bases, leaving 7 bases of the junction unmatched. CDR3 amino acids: CASSEVAGTTEQYF. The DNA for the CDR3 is TGCGCCAGCAGTGAAGTAGCGGGAACTACCGAGCAGTACTTC.

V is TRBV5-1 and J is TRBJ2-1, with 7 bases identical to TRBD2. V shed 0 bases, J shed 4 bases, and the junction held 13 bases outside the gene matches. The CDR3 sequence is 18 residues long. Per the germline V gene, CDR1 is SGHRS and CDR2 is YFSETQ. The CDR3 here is CASSLVLVWEGQYNEQFF. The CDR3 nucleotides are TGCGCCAGCAGCTTGGTCCTTGTTTGGGAGGGCCAATACAATGAGCAGTTCTTC.

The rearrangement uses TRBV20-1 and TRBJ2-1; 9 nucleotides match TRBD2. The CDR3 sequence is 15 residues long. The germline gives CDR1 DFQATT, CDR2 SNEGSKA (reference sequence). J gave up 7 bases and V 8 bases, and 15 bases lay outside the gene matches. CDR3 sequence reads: CSLKKGGTSRNEQFF. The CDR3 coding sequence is TGCAGTCTAAAAAAGGGGGGGACTAGCCGAAATGAGCAGTTCTTC.

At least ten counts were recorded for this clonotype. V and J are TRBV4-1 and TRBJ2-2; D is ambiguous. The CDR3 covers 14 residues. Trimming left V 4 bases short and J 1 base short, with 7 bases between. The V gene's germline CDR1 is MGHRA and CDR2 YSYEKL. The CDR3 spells CASSPFQNTGELFF. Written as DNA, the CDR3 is TGCGCCAGCAGCCCTTTCCAGAACACCGGGGAGCTGTTTTTT.

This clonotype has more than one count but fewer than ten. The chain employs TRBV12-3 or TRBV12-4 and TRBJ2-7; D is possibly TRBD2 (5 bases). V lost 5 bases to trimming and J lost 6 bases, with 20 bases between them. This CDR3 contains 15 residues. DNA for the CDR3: TGTGCCAGCAGTCCCAGACGACGGCGGGCCCGCGAGCAGTACTTC. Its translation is CASSPRRRRAREQYF.

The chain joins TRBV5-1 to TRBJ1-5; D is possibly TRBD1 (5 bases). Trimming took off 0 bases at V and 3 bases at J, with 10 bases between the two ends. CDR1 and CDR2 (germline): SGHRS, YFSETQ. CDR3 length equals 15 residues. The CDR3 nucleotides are TGCGCCAGCAGCTTGGGGGGGACGCCCAATCAGCCCCAGCATTTT. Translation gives CASSLGGTPNQPQHF.

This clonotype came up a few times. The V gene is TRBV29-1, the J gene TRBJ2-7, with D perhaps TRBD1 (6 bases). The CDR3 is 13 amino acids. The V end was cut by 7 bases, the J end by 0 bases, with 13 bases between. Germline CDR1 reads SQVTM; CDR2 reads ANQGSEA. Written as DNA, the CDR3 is TGCAGCGCCGGGACAAGGGACTCCTACGAGCAGTACTTC. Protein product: CSAGTRDSYEQYF.

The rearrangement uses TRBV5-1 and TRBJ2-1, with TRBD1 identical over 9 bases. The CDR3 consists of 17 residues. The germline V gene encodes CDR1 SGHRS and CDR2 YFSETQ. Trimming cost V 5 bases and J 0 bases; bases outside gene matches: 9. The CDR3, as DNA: TGCGCCAGCAGGGGAGGACAGGGGCGAAGCTCCTACAATGAGCAGTTCTTC. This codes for CASRGGQGRSSYNEQFF.

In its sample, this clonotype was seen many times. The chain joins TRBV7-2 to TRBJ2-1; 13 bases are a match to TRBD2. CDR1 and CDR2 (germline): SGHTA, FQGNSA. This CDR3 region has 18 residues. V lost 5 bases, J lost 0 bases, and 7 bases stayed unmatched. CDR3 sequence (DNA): TGTGCCAGCAGCACTCAAAGGACTAGCGGGAGCTCCTACAATGAGCAGTTCTTC. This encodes CASSTQRTSGSSYNEQFF.

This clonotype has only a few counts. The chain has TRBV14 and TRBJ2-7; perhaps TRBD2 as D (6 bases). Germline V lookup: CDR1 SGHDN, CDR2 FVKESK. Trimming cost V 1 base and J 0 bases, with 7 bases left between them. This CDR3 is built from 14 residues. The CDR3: CASSQGGISYEQYF. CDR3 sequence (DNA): TGTGCCAGCAGCCAAGGCGGGATCTCCTACGAGCAGTACTTC.

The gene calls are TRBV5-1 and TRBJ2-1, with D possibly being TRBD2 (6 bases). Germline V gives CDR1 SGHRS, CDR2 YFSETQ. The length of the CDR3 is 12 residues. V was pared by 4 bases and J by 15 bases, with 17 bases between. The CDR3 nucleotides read TGCGCCAGCAGCGGCTACGGGACTCAGGCGTTCTTC. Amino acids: CASSGYGTQAFF.

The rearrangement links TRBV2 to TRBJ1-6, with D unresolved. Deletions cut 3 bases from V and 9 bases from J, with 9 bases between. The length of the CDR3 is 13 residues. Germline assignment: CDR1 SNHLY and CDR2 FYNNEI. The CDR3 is CASSDSIFSPLHF. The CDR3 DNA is TGTGCCAGCAGTGATTCCATCTTTTCACCCCTCCACTTT.